A selection of T cell receptor beta chains follows, all from one sample in a study of identical twins. TCRdb re-derived calls from the 5' RACE reads in MiXCR, one entry per CDR3 protein. The sample lists some 760,000 distinct CDR3 sequences, roughly 18% seen once, with roughly 13% in the top ten. This same sample was also taken into another study, of T cells expressing NK-cell markers.

The sequenced sample was PBMCs. These receptors were obtained from a woman aged 18-30 years in good health. Both conserved end residues are part of each CDR3. Fields, in order: clone size, V gene, D gene, J gene, CDR3 protein, CDR3 DNA. A D gene is named only where the DNA matches it firmly. Where a row states a size, it is once, few, many or the class of an expanded clone; other rows omit it.

>few|TRBV7-3|-|TRBJ2-3
CASSFRGRKGDTQYF
TGTGCCAGCAGCTTCCGAGGGAGGAAGGGGGATACGCAGTATTTT
>-|TRBV21-1|-|TRBJ2-7
CASSNRLAGGTSYEQYF
TGTGCCAGCAGCAATCGATTAGCGGGAGGAACCTCCTACGAGCAGTACTTC
>few|TRBV30|TRBD2|TRBJ2-5
CAFKLAGASETQYF
TGTGCCTTTAAACTAGCGGGAGCATCGGAGACCCAGTACTTC
>-|TRBV12-3/TRBV12-4|-|TRBJ2-1
CASSPGGTRWNEQFF
TGTGCCAGCAGCCCCGGCGGTACTCGGTGGAATGAGCAGTTCTTC
>-|TRBV6-2/TRBV6-3|-|TRBJ2-7
CASGISGLRAYEQYF
TGTGCCAGCGGCATCTCGGGACTGCGTGCCTACGAGCAGTACTTC
>many|TRBV9|TRBD1|TRBJ1-2
CASSAGQHYGYTF
TGTGCCAGCAGCGCGGGACAGCATTATGGCTACACCTTC
>-|TRBV12-3/TRBV12-4|TRBD1|TRBJ2-2
CASRGTGNGELFF
TGTGCCAGCAGGGGGACAGGGAACGGGGAGCTGTTTTTT
>-|TRBV24-1|-|TRBJ2-3
CATSETNGLTQYF
TGTGCCACCAGTGAGACAAACGGTCTTACGCAGTATTTT
>-|TRBV2|TRBD1|TRBJ2-2
CASRQGQVNTGELFF
TGTGCCAGCAGGCAGGGACAGGTCAACACCGGGGAGCTGTTTTTT
>-|TRBV20-1|TRBD2|TRBJ2-1
CSAVSGRGNNEQFF
TGCAGTGCTGTTAGCGGGAGGGGGAACAATGAGCAGTTCTTC
>few|TRBV3-1|-|TRBJ2-1
CASSQVINEQFF
TGTGCCAGCAGCCAAGTTATCAATGAGCAGTTCTTC
>few|TRBV29-1|-|TRBJ1-1
CSVDEQGVTEAFF
TGCAGCGTTGATGAACAGGGTGTCACTGAAGCTTTCTTT
>-|TRBV29-1|-|TRBJ1-2
CSVGYGYTF
TGCAGCGTTGGATATGGCTACACCTTC
>few|TRBV7-2|-|TRBJ2-7
CASSFFRNEQYF
TGTGCCAGCAGTTTTTTCCGGAACGAGCAGTACTTC
>-|TRBV5-1|-|TRBJ2-1
CASSLDGTYDDEQFF
TGCGCCAGCAGCCTTGACGGGACTTACGACGATGAGCAGTTCTTC
>few|TRBV7-9|-|TRBJ2-1
CASSLRSDEQFF
TGTGCCAGCAGCCTCCGGAGCGATGAGCAGTTCTTC
>few|TRBV6-4|-|TRBJ2-5
CASSGLRGPKKETQYF
TGTGCCAGCAGTGGTCTTCGGGGGCCAAAGAAGGAGACCCAGTACTTC
>-|TRBV6-1|-|TRBJ1-1
CASSDQKNTEAFF
TGTGCCAGCAGCGACCAAAAGAACACTGAAGCTTTCTTT
>few|TRBV4-3|TRBD2|TRBJ2-3
CASSQEPGGTDTQYF
TGCGCCAGCAGCCAAGAGCCGGGAGGAACAGATACGCAGTATTTT
>-|TRBV9|-|TRBJ1-2
CASSVGGDGYTF
TGTGCCAGCAGCGTAGGGGGGGACGGCTACACCTTC
>-|TRBV27|TRBD1|TRBJ2-6
CASSGQGRRDNVLTF
TGTGCCAGCAGTGGACAGGGTCGAAGAGACAACGTCCTGACTTTC
>few|TRBV5-1|-|TRBJ2-7
CASGTTGRYEQYF
TGCGCCAGCGGGACTACAGGGAGGTACGAGCAGTACTTC
>few|TRBV5-6|TRBD2|TRBJ2-5
CASSAGWGGSQETQYF
TGTGCCAGCAGCGCCGGGTGGGGGGGGTCACAAGAGACCCAGTACTTC
>few|TRBV27|-|TRBJ1-1
CASRDPNTEAFF
TGTGCCAGCAGGGACCCGAACACTGAAGCTTTCTTT
>few|TRBV7-8|-|TRBJ1-1
CASSLSSGGRADTEAFF
TGTGCCAGCAGCTTAAGTTCCGGGGGGCGCGCGGACACTGAAGCTTTCTTT
>-|TRBV7-2|-|TRBJ2-2
CASSPEVGRELFF
TGTGCCAGCAGCCCAGAGGTGGGCCGGGAGCTGTTTTTT
>-|TRBV5-1|TRBD2|TRBJ2-5
CASRATSGIQETQYF
TGCGCCAGCAGGGCGACTAGCGGGATCCAAGAGACCCAGTACTTC
>few|TRBV27|-|TRBJ2-7
CASSLTPKGEQYF
TGTGCCAGCAGTCTGACCCCGAAGGGAGAGCAGTACTTC
>many|TRBV20-1|TRBD2|TRBJ2-1
CSARDWGLAVYNEQFF
TGCAGTGCTAGAGATTGGGGACTAGCGGTATACAATGAGCAGTTCTTC
>many|TRBV12-3/TRBV12-4|-|TRBJ2-3
CASSWRDKFTDTQYF
TGTGCCAGCAGTTGGCGGGACAAATTCACAGATACGCAGTATTTT
>few|TRBV6-1|TRBD2|TRBJ2-7
CASSLTTSGRVRREQYF
TGTGCCAGCAGTCTAACGACTAGCGGGAGGGTAAGGCGCGAGCAGTACTTC
>-|TRBV4-2|-|TRBJ2-1
CASSQDWTTLEFF
TGTGCCAGCAGCCAAGATTGGACCACCTTGGAGTTCTTC
>few|TRBV5-1|-|TRBJ2-1
CASSFGAVEQFF
TGCGCCAGCAGCTTTGGCGCTGTTGAGCAGTTCTTC
>-|TRBV7-3|-|TRBJ2-1
CASSLTPRDEQFF
TGTGCCAGCAGCTTAACGCCCAGGGATGAGCAGTTCTTC
>few|TRBV12-3/TRBV12-4|-|TRBJ1-5
CASRPMGGGDQPQHF
TGTGCCAGCAGACCTATGGGGGGTGGCGATCAGCCCCAGCATTTT
>-|TRBV7-3|-|TRBJ2-2
CASNLSVANTGELFF
TGTGCCAGCAACTTAAGTGTCGCGAACACCGGGGAGCTGTTTTTT
>-|TRBV5-6|-|TRBJ2-3
CASSLGASVTDTQYF
TGTGCCAGCAGCTTGGGTGCTAGCGTCACAGATACGCAGTATTTT
>-|TRBV5-6|-|TRBJ1-1
CASSARRRLNTEAFF
TGTGCCAGCAGCGCCAGGCGGAGGTTGAACACTGAAGCTTTCTTT
>-|TRBV7-9|TRBD1|TRBJ1-6
CASSLLGQDSPLHF
TGTGCCAGCAGCTTATTGGGACAGGATTCACCCCTCCACTTT
>-|TRBV7-3|TRBD2|TRBJ2-1
CASSWTSGGVGSYNEQFF
TGTGCCAGCAGCTGGACTAGCGGGGGGGTCGGGTCCTACAATGAGCAGTTCTTC
>-|TRBV10-2|-|TRBJ2-2
CASSDTDIGSGELFF
TGCGCCAGCAGTGACACCGATATCGGAAGCGGGGAGCTGTTTTTT
>few|TRBV5-5|-|TRBJ2-6
CASSLGVYGANVLTF
TGTGCCAGCAGCTTGGGAGTGTACGGGGCCAACGTCCTGACTTTC
>few|TRBV20-1|TRBD1|TRBJ2-7
CSARDWGQRTYEQYF
TGCAGTGCTAGAGATTGGGGACAGAGGACCTACGAGCAGTACTTC
>-|TRBV29-1|-|TRBJ2-1
CSVSGQGINEQFF
TGCAGCGTTTCGGGTCAGGGTATCAATGAGCAGTTCTTC
>-|TRBV5-1|-|TRBJ2-3
CASSPDSPTDTQYF
TGCGCCAGCAGCCCGGACAGCCCCACAGATACGCAGTATTTT
>few|TRBV10-3|-|TRBJ2-7
CAISDQVYEQYF
TGTGCCATCAGTGATCAAGTCTACGAGCAGTACTTC